This T cell receptor (beta chain) was observed in a study of PD-1 blockade in classical Hodgkin lymphoma. Study outcomes and limitations: The study reported lower baseline TCR diversity in newly diagnosed patients than in healthy donors. Significant TCR diversity gains by C4D1 occurred in CD4+ but not CD8+ cells.

For this clone: The antigen is not known.

The time point was: cycle 4 day 1 (C4D1), after around six weeks of nivolumab. Relapses following autologous stem cell transplantation were seen in all patients, with brentuximab vedotin exposure varying. Trimming shortened V by 2 bases and J by 6 bases, and 14 bases separated the two germline ends. Germline values: CDR1 SGHRS, CDR2 YFSETQ. The length of the CDR3 is 14 residues. Produced via immunoSEQ multiplex PCR; TCRdb's table is partial and in-frame only. The sample consists of over 25,000 clones, under 75% of them appearing once. The V call is TRBV5-1, the J call TRBJ1-1; weak D call: TRBD1 (5 bases). The input for sequencing was peripheral blood mononuclear cells (PBMCs), taken before the fourth cycle of nivolumab. This TCR was sampled from a human donor with classical Hodgkin lymphoma. The CDR3 region has the DNA TGCGCCAGCAGCTTAATCGGGAGAGGGGCTGAAGCTTTCTTT. Protein product: CASSLIGRGAEAFF.